This TCR beta chain derives from a study of low-dose radiotherapy and immunotherapy resistance in tumors. Study background: Ipilimumab 1 mg/kg every six weeks, together with nivolumab 240 mg every two weeks, was given intravenously to patients. Every two weeks, cyclophosphamide 200 mg/m2 was infused one day before radiation plus immunotherapy. Patients took aspirin (300 mg orally, daily) for four cycles beginning at cycle 1 day 1.

The authors amplified TCRs for approximately 20 PCR cycles with a constant-region primer and a V-primer adapter. TCRdb ran MiXCR on the reads and lists one entry per CDR3 protein. The sample records 50,000 or so distinct CDR3 sequences, 33% being singletons. This CDR3 is 13 amino acids long. V was clipped by 10 bases and J by 1 base, with 14 bases between them. The V gene's germline CDR1 is MDHEN and CDR2 SYDVKM. Time point noted: after trial treatment. The treatment: LDRT plus nivolumab, ipilimumab, low-dose cyclophosphamide and aspirin (RACIN trial). In the RACIN dose-escalation trial, donors got nivolumab plus ipilimumab with aspirin, cyclophosphamide and radiotherapy.

Material: PBMCs, obtained after low-dose radiotherapy plus immunotherapy. The chain employs TRBV28 and TRBJ2-7; either TRBD1 or TRBD2 may supply D (5 bases each). The sequence was obtained from a male donor with rectosigmoid adenocarcinoma. The CDR3 coding sequence is TGTGCCACCTTTCGGGACGGATCCTACGAGCAGTACTTC. This gives the protein CATFRDGSYEQYF. The full variable domain, with the rest looked up from reference TRBV28 and TRBJ2-7, is DVKVTQSSRYLVKRTGEKVFLECVQDMDHENMFWYRQDPGLGLRLIYFSYDVKMKEKGDIPEGYSVSREKKERFSLILESASTNQTSMYLCATFRDGSYEQYFGPGTRLTVT.